This TCR beta chain was documented in a study of regulatory T cells in long-lasting Graves disease. Through Arm-PCR of CDR3 regions and iRepertoire HTBI primers, TCR beta libraries were built. One entry per CDR3 protein, called by TCRdb with MiXCR from the multiplex PCR reads. Here the sample spans 400,000 to 550,000 distinct CDR3 sequences, around 14% being singletons. Germline lookup yields CDR1 SGHRS and CDR2 YFSETQ. The trim removed 4 bases at V and 3 bases at J, leaving 8 bases unmatched. This CDR3 has 16 amino acids. Time point here: newly diagnosed GD, antithyroid drugs for less than 3 months. From PBMCs, RNA was extracted and then used to make the TCR library. This clonotype has just a few counts. Another study also made use of these data, one on T cells in Graves' hyperthyroidism and ophthalmopathy.

The sample consisted of peripheral blood mononuclear cells (PBMCs), taken at new diagnosis, from a patient treated with antithyroid drugs. This clonotype originated in a woman between 25 and 40 years old with Graves disease. This chain connects TRBV5-1 to TRBJ2-3, with TRBD2 identical over 10 bases. CDR3 coding DNA: TGCGCCAGCAGCCCGGGACTAGCGAGATATACAGATACGCAGTATTTT. This translates into CASSPGLARYTDTQYF.